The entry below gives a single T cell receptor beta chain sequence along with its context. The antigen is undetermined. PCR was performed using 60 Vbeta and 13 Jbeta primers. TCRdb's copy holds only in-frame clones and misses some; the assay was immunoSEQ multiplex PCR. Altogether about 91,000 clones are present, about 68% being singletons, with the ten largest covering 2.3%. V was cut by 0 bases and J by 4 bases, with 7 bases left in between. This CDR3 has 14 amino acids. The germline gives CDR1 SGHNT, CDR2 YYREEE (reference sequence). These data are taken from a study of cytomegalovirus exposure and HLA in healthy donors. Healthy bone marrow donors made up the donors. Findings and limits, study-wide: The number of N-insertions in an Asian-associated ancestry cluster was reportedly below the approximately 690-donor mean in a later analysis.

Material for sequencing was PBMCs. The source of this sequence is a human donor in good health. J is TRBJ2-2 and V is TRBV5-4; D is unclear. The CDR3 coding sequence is TGTGCCAGCAGCTTGGGTGCTAGCACCGGGGAGCTGTTTTTT. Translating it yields CASSLGASTGELFF.